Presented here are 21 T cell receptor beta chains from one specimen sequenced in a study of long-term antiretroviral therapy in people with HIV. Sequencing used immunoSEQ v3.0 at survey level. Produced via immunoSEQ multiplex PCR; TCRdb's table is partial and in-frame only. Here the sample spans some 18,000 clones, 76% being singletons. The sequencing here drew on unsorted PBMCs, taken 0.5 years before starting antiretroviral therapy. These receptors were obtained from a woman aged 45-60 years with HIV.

This CDR3 is CASRGEPKNIQYF. CDR3 sequence (DNA): TGTGCCAGCAGGGGTGAGCCCAAAAACATTCAGTACTTC. The V call is TRBV6-1, the J call TRBJ2-4; D not resolved. The CDR3 totals 13 residues. The germline V gene encodes CDR1 MNHNS and CDR2 SASEGT. V gave up 6 bases and J gave up 2 bases, with 8 bases separating them.

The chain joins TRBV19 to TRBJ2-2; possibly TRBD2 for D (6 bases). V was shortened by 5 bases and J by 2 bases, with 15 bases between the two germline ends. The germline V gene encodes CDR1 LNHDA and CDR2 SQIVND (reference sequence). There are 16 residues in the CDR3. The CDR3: CASSPQIGTNTGELFF. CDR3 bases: TGTGCCAGTAGTCCGCAAATAGGGACTAACACCGGGGAGCTGTTTTTT.

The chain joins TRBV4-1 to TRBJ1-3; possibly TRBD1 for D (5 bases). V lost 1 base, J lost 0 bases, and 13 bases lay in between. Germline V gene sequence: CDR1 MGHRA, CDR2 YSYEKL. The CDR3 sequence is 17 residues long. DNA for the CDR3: TGCGCCAGCAGCCAAGTACCGTGGGGGGTCTCTGGAAACACCATATATTTT. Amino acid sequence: CASSQVPWGVSGNTIYF.

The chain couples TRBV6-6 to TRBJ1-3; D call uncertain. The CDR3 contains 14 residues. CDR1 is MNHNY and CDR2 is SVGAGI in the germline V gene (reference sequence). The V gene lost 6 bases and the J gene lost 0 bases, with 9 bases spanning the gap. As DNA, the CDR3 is TGTGCCAGCAGAATCTTGAGCTCTGGAAACACCATATATTTT. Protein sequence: CASRILSSGNTIYF.

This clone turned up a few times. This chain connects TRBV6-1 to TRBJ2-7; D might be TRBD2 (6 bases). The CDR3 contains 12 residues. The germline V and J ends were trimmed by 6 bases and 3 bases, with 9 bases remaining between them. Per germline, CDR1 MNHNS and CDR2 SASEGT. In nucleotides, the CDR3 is TGTGCCAGCAGAAGGGACTTCTACGAGCAGTACGTC. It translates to CASRRDFYEQYV.

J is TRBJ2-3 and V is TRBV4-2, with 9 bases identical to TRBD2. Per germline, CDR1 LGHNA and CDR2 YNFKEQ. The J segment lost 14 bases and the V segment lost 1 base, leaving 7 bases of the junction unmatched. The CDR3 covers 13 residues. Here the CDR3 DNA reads TGTGCCAGCAGCCAAGCCGAGCGGGGGGAGTGGTATTTT. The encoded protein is CASSQAERGEWYF.

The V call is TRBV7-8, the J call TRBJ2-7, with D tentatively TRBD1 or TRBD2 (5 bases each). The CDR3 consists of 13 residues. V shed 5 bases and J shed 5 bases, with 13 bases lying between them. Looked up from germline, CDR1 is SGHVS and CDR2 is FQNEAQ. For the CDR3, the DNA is TGTGCCAGCAGCCCCGGGACGCCGGACGAGCAGTACTTC. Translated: CASSPGTPDEQYF.

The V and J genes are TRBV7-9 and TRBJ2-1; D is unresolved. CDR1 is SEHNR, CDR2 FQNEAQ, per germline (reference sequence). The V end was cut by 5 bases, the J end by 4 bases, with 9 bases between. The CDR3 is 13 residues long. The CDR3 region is CASSPIAYNEQFF. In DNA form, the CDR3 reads TGTGCCAGCAGCCCAATCGCTTACAATGAGCAGTTCTTC.

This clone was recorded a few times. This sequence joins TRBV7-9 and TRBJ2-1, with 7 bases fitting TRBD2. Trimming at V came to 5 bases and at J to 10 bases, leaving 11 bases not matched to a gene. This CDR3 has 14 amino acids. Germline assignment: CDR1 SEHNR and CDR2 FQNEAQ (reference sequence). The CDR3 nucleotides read TGTGCCAGCAGCCTGAGGACTAGTAACGGGGAGCAGTTCTTC. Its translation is CASSLRTSNGEQFF.

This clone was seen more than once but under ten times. As DNA, the CDR3 is TGCGCCAGCAGCCAAGATTGGGACCAAAATAATTCACCCCTCCACTTT. Its protein product is CASSQDWDQNNSPLHF. The chain is built from TRBV4-1 and TRBJ1-6; TRBD1 might be the D (5 bases). V was clipped by 0 bases and J by 5 bases, with 11 bases between them. Germline assignment: CDR1 MGHRA and CDR2 YSYEKL. The CDR3 consists of 16 residues.

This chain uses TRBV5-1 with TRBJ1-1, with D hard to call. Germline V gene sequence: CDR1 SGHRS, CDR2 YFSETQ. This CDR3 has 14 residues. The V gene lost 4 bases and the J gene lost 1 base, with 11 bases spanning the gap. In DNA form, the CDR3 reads TGCGCCAGCAGCCTTCTATGGAAGAACACTGAAGCTTTCTTT. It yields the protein CASSLLWKNTEAFF.

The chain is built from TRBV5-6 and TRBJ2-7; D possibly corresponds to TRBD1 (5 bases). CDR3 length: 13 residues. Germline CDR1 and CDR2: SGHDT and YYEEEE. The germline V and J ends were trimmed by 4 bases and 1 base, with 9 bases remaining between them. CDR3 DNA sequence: TGTGCCAGCAGCACAGGTGGGTCCTACGAGCAGTACGTC. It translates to CASSTGGSYEQYV.

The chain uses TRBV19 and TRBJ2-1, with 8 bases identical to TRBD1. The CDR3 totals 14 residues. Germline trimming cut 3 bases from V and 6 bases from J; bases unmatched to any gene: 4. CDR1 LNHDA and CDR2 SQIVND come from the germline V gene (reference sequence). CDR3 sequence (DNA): TGTGCCAGTAGTATTGGGGGACAGGTCAATGAGCAGTTCTTC. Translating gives CASSIGGQVNEQFF.

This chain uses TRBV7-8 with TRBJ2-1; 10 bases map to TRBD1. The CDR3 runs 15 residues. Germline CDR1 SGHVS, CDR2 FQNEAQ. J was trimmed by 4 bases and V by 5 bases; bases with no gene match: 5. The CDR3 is CASSRDRGRYNEQFF. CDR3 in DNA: TGTGCCAGCAGCCGGGACAGGGGCCGATACAATGAGCAGTTCTTC.

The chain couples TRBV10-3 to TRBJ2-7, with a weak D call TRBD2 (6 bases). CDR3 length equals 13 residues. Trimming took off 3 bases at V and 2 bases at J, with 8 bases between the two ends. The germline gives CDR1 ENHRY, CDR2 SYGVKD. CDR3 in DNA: TGTGCCATCAGTGACAGGGAGGCCTACGAGCAGTACGTC. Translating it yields CAISDREAYEQYV.

The CDR3 loop is CASTPGQGLEAFF. In DNA form, the CDR3 reads TGCGCCAGCACCCCTGGACAGGGCCTTGAAGCTTTCTTT. The rearrangement uses TRBV4-1 and TRBJ1-1; 8 bases fit TRBD1. Germline assignment: CDR1 MGHRA and CDR2 YSYEKL. This CDR3 is 13 amino acids long. Trimming took 7 bases from V and 7 from J; bases not matched to a gene: 8.

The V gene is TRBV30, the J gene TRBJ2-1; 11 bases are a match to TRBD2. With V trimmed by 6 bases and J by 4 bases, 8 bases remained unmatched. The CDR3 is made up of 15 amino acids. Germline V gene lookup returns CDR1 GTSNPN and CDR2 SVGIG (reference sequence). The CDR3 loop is CACSKTSGGYNEQFF. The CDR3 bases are TGTGCCTGCTCAAAAACTAGCGGGGGTTACAATGAGCAGTTCTTC. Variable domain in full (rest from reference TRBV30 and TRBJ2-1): SQTIHQWPATLVQPVGSPLSLECTVEGTSNPNLYWYRQAAGRGLQLLFYSVGIGQISSEVPQNLSASRPQDRQFILSSKKLLLSDSGFYLCACSKTSGGYNEQFFGPGTRLTVL.

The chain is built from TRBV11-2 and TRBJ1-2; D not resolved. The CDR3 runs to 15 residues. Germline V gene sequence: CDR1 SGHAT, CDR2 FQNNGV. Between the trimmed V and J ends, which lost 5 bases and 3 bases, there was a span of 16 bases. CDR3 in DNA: TGTGCCAGCAGCCCGTTCAGCGACCGGGACTATGGCTACACCTTC. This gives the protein CASSPFSDRDYGYTF.

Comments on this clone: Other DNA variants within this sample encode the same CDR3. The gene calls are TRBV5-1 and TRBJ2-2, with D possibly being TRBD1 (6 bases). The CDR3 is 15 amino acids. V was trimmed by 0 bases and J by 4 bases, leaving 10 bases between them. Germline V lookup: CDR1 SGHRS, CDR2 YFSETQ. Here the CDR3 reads CASSLGQGSTGELFF. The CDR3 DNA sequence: TGCGCCAGCAGCTTGGGGCAGGGGAGCACCGGGGAGCTGTTTTTT.

As DNA, the CDR3 is TGTGCCAGCAGTGAATGGGGGCAGTCCGGTTATAGCAATCAGCCCCAGCATTTT. Amino acid sequence: CASSEWGQSGYSNQPQHF. The chain has TRBV6-1 and TRBJ1-5; D might be TRBD1 (6 bases). The germline gives CDR1 MNHNS, CDR2 SASEGT. Trimming cost V 2 bases and J 0 bases, with 17 bases left between them. The CDR3 spans 18 residues.

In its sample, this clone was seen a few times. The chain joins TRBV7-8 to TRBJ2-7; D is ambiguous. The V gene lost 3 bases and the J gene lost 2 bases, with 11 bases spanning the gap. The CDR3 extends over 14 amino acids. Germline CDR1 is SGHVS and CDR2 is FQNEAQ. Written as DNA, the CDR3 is TGTGCCAGCAGCTTGCCTACCCCACCCTACGAGCAGTACGTC. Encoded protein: CASSLPTPPYEQYV.